Listed below are T cell receptor beta chains from one sample, sequenced in a study of cytotoxic CD8 clonotypes in ibrutinib-treated CLL. Data came from immunoSEQ multiplex PCR; TCRdb stores just in-frame clones and leaves some out. The table records 250,000 to 350,000 clones, 60% to 80% of them present only once. Specimen: PBMCs, collected at disease progression, from a patient treated with ibrutinib. The origin of the receptors is a human donor with chronic lymphocytic leukemia. CDR3s include the opening cysteine and the closing phenylalanine or tryptophan. A D gene is named only where the DNA matches it firmly. The size of a clone is reported for some rows only, either as once, few or many, or as a class for expanded clones.

>few|TRBJ1-1|.|TRBV10-3
CAIGQDTEAFF
TGTGCCATCGGCCAAGACACTGAAGCTTTCTTT
>.|TRBJ1-5|TRBD1|TRBV28
CASRDRVGQPQHF
TGTGCCAGTAGGGACAGGGTAGGTCAGCCCCAGCATTTT
>.|TRBJ1-5|.|TRBV5-6
CASSLRQGNQPQHF
TGTGCCAGCAGCTTGAGGCAGGGTAACCAGCCCCAGCATTTT
>.|TRBJ1-2|TRBD1|TRBV29-1
CSVRDRAGYTF
TGCAGCGTACGGGACAGGGCTGGCTACACCTTC
>.|TRBJ2-5|TRBD1|TRBV4-1
CASSQGGQYQETQYF
TGCGCCAGCAGCCAAGGGGGACAGTACCAAGAGACCCAGTACTTC
>.|TRBJ1-4|TRBD1|TRBV28
CASSFLDRDNEKLFF
TGTGCCAGCAGTTTTTTGGACAGGGATAATGAAAAACTGTTTTTT
>.|TRBJ2-7|.|TRBV7-9
CASSSLEIYEQYF
TGTGCCAGCAGCAGTTTAGAGATCTACGAGCAGTACTTC
>.|TRBJ2-7|TRBD1|TRBV4-1
CASSHKIRQGGSEQYF
TGCGCCAGCAGCCACAAAATCAGACAGGGGGGTAGCGAGCAGTACTTC
>.|TRBJ2-5|.|TRBV6-5
CASSASSVGGRAQYF
TGTGCCAGCAGTGCATCTAGCGTGGGCGGCAGGGCCCAGTACTTC
>.|TRBJ2-7|.|TRBV4-1
CASSQESGTSEQYF
TGCGCCAGCAGCCAAGAGTCAGGGACCAGCGAGCAGTACTTC